Presented here are 27 T cell receptor beta chains from one specimen sequenced in a study of OX40 agonist ivuxolimab in advanced cancers. The method was the immunoSEQ multiplex PCR assay. The immuneACCESS repertoire file appears here via TCRdb, limited to in-frame rearrangements. These files lack a portion of the clones; in checked studies, under half of the deficit traces to unresolved V genes, and the cause of the others is not known. Present in this sample are 60,000 to 65,000 clones, roughly 91% of which were seen just once. The top ten constitute 25% of the sample. Sequenced material: CD4+ or CD8+ T cells sorted from blood, taken in a trial of the OX40 agonist ivuxolimab. These receptors all come from an adult with an advanced solid tumor such as melanoma, head and neck, liver or kidney cancer.

The chain links TRBV2 to TRBJ2-7; TRBD1 might be the D (6 bases). This CDR3 spans 14 amino acids. Per germline, CDR1 SNHLY and CDR2 FYNNEI. Trimming left V 1 base short and J 5 bases short, with 12 bases between. As DNA, the CDR3 is TGTGCCAGCAGTGAAGGACCGGACAGAGACGAGCAGTACTTC. It is translated as CASSEGPDRDEQYF.

The chain combines TRBV6-6 with TRBJ2-7; D is unclear. Trimming took off 2 bases at V and 2 bases at J, with 4 bases between the two ends. Per germline, CDR1 MNHNY and CDR2 SVGAGI (reference sequence). The CDR3 sequence is 12 residues long. The CDR3 region is CASSYDTYEQYF. The CDR3 coding sequence is TGTGCCAGCAGTTACGACACCTACGAGCAGTACTTC.

This rearrangement joins TRBV30 to TRBJ1-1; no clear D. The CDR3 is 12 residues long. The V end lost 4 bases, the J end lost 4 bases, and 10 bases lay between the germline ends. Germline V CDR1 and CDR2: GTSNPN, SVGIG (reference sequence). This chain's CDR3 is CAWNPGFTEAFF. CDR3 DNA: TGTGCCTGGAATCCGGGCTTCACTGAAGCTTTCTTT. The full variable domain, in which reference TRBV30 and TRBJ1-1 provide the parts outside the CDR3, is SQTIHQWPATLVQPVGSPLSLECTVEGTSNPNLYWYRQAAGRGLQLLFYSVGIGQISSEVPQNLSASRPQDRQFILSSKKLLLSDSGFYLCAWNPGFTEAFFGQGTRLTVV.

As regards this clone: The same CDR3 can be traced to other DNA sequences in this sample. V is TRBV7-9 and J is TRBJ2-7, with D perhaps matching TRBD2 (5 bases). The CDR3 has 13 residues. The germline V and J ends were trimmed by 5 bases and 1 base, with 9 bases remaining between them. Germline V gene lookup returns CDR1 SEHNR and CDR2 FQNEAQ (reference sequence). The CDR3 DNA reads as TGTGCCAGCAGCCCGGACTCGTCCTACGAGCAGTACTTC. Translation: CASSPDSSYEQYF.

The gene calls are TRBV4-1 and TRBJ2-5, with a possible D match to TRBD2 (6 bases). CDR1 MGHRA and CDR2 YSYEKL come from the germline V gene. The V gene lost 6 bases and the J gene lost 5 bases, with 19 bases spanning the gap. CDR3 length equals 15 residues. CDR3 bases: TGCGCCAGCAGATCCGGGAGTTTGGGGCAGGAGACCCAGTACTTC. Encoded protein: CASRSGSLGQETQYF.

The chain uses TRBV2 and TRBJ2-1; D might be TRBD2 (5 bases). The CDR3 extends over 15 amino acids. The germline V gene encodes CDR1 SNHLY and CDR2 FYNNEI. V gave up 5 bases and J gave up 5 bases, with 16 bases separating them. The CDR3 bases are TGTGCCAGCAGTACATCGAGGGAGTTCGACAATGAGCAGTTCTTC. Protein product: CASSTSREFDNEQFF.

The chain couples TRBV28 to TRBJ1-4; weak D call: TRBD1 (6 bases). The CDR3 totals 14 residues. Between the trimmed V and J ends, which lost 5 bases and 8 bases, there was a span of 15 bases. In germline, CDR1 is MDHEN, CDR2 SYDVKM. CDR3 loop: CASSGGADWEKLFF. DNA of the CDR3: TGTGCCAGCAGTGGGGGGGCGGATTGGGAAAAACTGTTTTTT.

This chain links TRBV6-6 with TRBJ1-1; D ambiguous. Per germline, CDR1 MNHNY and CDR2 SVGAGI (reference sequence). Trimming pared 2 bases from V and 0 bases from J, leaving 10 bases between. CDR3 size: 15 residues. The CDR3 here is CASSYLGAMNTEAFF. In nucleotides, the CDR3 is TGTGCCAGCAGTTACCTTGGCGCCATGAACACTGAAGCTTTCTTT.

The CDR3 DNA reads as TGCGCCAGCAGCCAAACAGGGAACACTGAAGCTTTCTTT. This translates into CASSQTGNTEAFF. The rearrangement uses TRBV4-3 and TRBJ1-1; D might be TRBD1 (5 bases). This CDR3 has 13 residues. The germline V and J ends were trimmed by 2 bases and 1 base, with 5 bases remaining between them. The germline V gene has CDR1 LGHNA and CDR2 YSLEER.

The chain employs TRBV18 and TRBJ1-2; D is undetermined. The CDR3 length is 14 residues. Germline V lookup: CDR1 KGHSH, CDR2 LQKENI. V lost 6 bases to trimming and J lost 0 bases, with 11 bases between them. The chain's CDR3 is CASSPKGANYGYTF. CDR3 DNA: TGTGCCAGCTCCCCGAAGGGAGCTAACTATGGCTACACCTTC.

This chain connects TRBV28 to TRBJ2-2; perhaps TRBD1 as D (6 bases). In germline, CDR1 is MDHEN, CDR2 SYDVKM. The CDR3 length is 13 residues. Trimming left V 8 bases short and J 6 bases short, with 13 bases between. As DNA, the CDR3 is TGTGCCAGCGGCCAGGGGACCCCCGGGGAGCTGTTTTTT. It specifies CASGQGTPGELFF.

The chain links TRBV5-1 to TRBJ1-5; no clear D gene. There are 12 residues in the CDR3. Trimming pared 3 bases from V and 3 bases from J, leaving 4 bases between. Germline CDR1 and CDR2: SGHRS and YFSETQ. The CDR3 coding sequence is TGCGCCAGCAGCTGCCACAATCAGCCCCAGCATTTT. This translates into CASSCHNQPQHF.

The rearrangement links TRBV14 to TRBJ2-7; 8 bases fit TRBD2. The CDR3 loop spans 15 amino acids. Germline lookup yields CDR1 SGHDN and CDR2 FVKESK. The junction had 6 bases not matched to a gene; V was cut back by 3 bases and J by 2 bases. CDR3 nucleotide sequence: TGTGCCAGCAGCCATACTAGCGGAAGAGCCTACGAGCAGTACTTC. It encodes CASSHTSGRAYEQYF.

The chain carries TRBV28 and TRBJ1-1, with 12 bases lining up with TRBD1. The V gene's germline CDR1 is MDHEN and CDR2 SYDVKM. The CDR3 contains 15 residues. With V trimmed by 3 bases and J by 6 bases, 5 bases remained unmatched. The CDR3 sequence is CASSFRDRGPPEAFF. In DNA form, the CDR3 reads TGTGCCAGCAGTTTCCGGGACAGGGGGCCCCCTGAAGCTTTCTTT.

The V and J genes are TRBV4-2 and TRBJ2-7, with 8 bases matching TRBD2. In germline, CDR1 is LGHNA, CDR2 YNFKEQ. The trim removed 0 bases at V and 0 bases at J, leaving 4 bases unmatched. This CDR3 has 16 amino acids. CDR3 amino acids: CASSQDLSGGSYEQYF. DNA of the CDR3: TGTGCCAGCAGCCAAGATCTGAGCGGGGGCTCCTACGAGCAGTACTTC.

The chain employs TRBV2 and TRBJ2-4, with D hard to call. The CDR3 totals 12 residues. The V end lost 7 bases, the J end lost 5 bases, and 9 bases lay between the germline ends. Germline V gives CDR1 SNHLY, CDR2 FYNNEI. As DNA, the CDR3 is TGTGCCAGCAACGAAGGGCAAAACATTCAGTACTTC. As protein: CASNEGQNIQYF.

The V gene is TRBV27, the J gene TRBJ1-2, with D unresolved. The CDR3 is 14 amino acids. The germline V gene encodes CDR1 MNHEY and CDR2 SMNVEV (reference sequence). V was cut by 7 bases and J by 4 bases, with 16 bases left in between. The DNA for the CDR3 is TGTGCCAGCAAAATAGGGAGGGCCTTCTATGGCTACACCTTC. As protein: CASKIGRAFYGYTF.

CDR3 amino acids: CASGASGLSYEQYF. The DNA for the CDR3 is TGTGCCAGCGGGGCTAGCGGCCTCTCCTACGAGCAGTACTTC. The chain employs TRBV27 and TRBJ2-7; 7 nucleotides line up with TRBD2. This CDR3 has 14 amino acids. The germline V gene has CDR1 MNHEY and CDR2 SMNVEV (reference sequence). The V gene end was trimmed by 8 bases and the J gene end by 0 bases; junction bases not matched to a gene: 7.

This chain joins TRBV6-1 and TRBJ2-7; a weak D match, TRBD2 (5 bases). The CDR3 extends over 15 amino acids. Trimming removed 3 bases from V and 5 bases from J, with 17 bases in between. The germline V gene has CDR1 MNHNS and CDR2 SASEGT. DNA for the CDR3: TGTGCCAGCAGTGAGACGGACTGGCGTCCCCACGAGCAGTACTTC. As protein: CASSETDWRPHEQYF.

The chain carries TRBV5-8 and TRBJ2-5, with D unresolved. V dropped 0 bases and J dropped 1 base, with 7 bases sitting between them. This CDR3 comprises 14 residues. Germline-derived CDR1 and CDR2 are SGHTS and YDEGEE. CDR3 DNA sequence: TGTGCCAGCAGCTTGGATTTAGCCCAAGAGACCCAGTACTTC. Translating it yields CASSLDLAQETQYF.

This chain joins TRBV30 and TRBJ1-4; the match to TRBD1 covers 7 bases. The CDR3 is 11 residues long. Germline V gene sequence: CDR1 GTSNPN, CDR2 SVGIG (reference sequence). V lost 3 bases, J lost 14 bases, and 6 bases stayed unmatched. The DNA for the CDR3 is TGTGCCTGGAGCACGGGACAGCTTCTGTTTTTT. It codes for CAWSTGQLLFF.

The chain is built from TRBV4-2 and TRBJ2-2, with D hard to call. CDR3 length: 15 residues. V was shortened by 3 bases and J by 8 bases, with 16 bases between the two germline ends. Germline V lookup: CDR1 LGHNA, CDR2 YNFKEQ. The CDR3 coding sequence is TGTGCCAGCAGCCACCGGCTAGACTTGGGGGGGGAGCTGTTTTTT. Its translation is CASSHRLDLGGELFF.

J is TRBJ2-1 and V is TRBV11-2, with D perhaps TRBD2 (7 bases). The CDR3 length is 16 residues. Trimming stripped 1 base from V and 6 bases from J, with 16 bases between. The germline gives CDR1 SGHAT, CDR2 FQNNGV. The CDR3 coding sequence is TGTGCCAGCAGCTTAGTGGGGGCGGGAGTCGTCAATGAGCAGTTCTTC. Protein product: CASSLVGAGVVNEQFF.

The V and J genes are TRBV6-6 and TRBJ2-2; D remains unclear. Trimming took off 2 bases at V and 5 bases at J, with 6 bases between the two ends. The CDR3 is made up of 13 amino acids. The germline gives CDR1 MNHNY, CDR2 SVGAGI (reference sequence). CDR3 in amino acids: CASSYHGTGELFF. CDR3 sequence (DNA): TGTGCCAGCAGTTACCACGGGACCGGGGAGCTGTTTTTT.

This clone was detected only once. This chain connects TRBV5-4 to TRBJ1-1; 7 nucleotides line up with TRBD1. This CDR3 has 15 amino acids. V dropped 2 bases and J dropped 0; count of bases not matched to a gene: 4. Germline lookup yields CDR1 SGHNT and CDR2 YYREEE (reference sequence). CDR3: CASSLVGQVNTEAFF. The CDR3 nucleotides are TGTGCCAGCAGCTTAGTCGGACAGGTGAACACTGAAGCTTTCTTT.

The J gene is TRBJ1-5, the V gene TRBV4-1; TRBD1 matches at 10 bases. The junction had 7 bases not matched to a gene; V was cut back by 4 bases and J by 7 bases. Germline assignment: CDR1 MGHRA and CDR2 YSYEKL. This CDR3 contains 15 residues. CDR3 in amino acids: CASSLDRGREQPQHF. CDR3 nucleotides: TGCGCCAGCAGCCTAGACAGGGGGCGAGAGCAGCCCCAGCATTTT.

The chain carries TRBV10-2 and TRBJ2-7; TRBD2 agrees at 10 bases. This CDR3 region has 15 residues. V shed 6 bases, J shed 5 bases, and the junction held 10 bases outside the gene matches. Per germline, CDR1 WSHSY and CDR2 SAAADI. As DNA, the CDR3 is TGCGCCAGCAGAGAGCCAAGCGGGAGGGCCGACGAGCAGTACTTC. Encoded protein: CASREPSGRADEQYF.